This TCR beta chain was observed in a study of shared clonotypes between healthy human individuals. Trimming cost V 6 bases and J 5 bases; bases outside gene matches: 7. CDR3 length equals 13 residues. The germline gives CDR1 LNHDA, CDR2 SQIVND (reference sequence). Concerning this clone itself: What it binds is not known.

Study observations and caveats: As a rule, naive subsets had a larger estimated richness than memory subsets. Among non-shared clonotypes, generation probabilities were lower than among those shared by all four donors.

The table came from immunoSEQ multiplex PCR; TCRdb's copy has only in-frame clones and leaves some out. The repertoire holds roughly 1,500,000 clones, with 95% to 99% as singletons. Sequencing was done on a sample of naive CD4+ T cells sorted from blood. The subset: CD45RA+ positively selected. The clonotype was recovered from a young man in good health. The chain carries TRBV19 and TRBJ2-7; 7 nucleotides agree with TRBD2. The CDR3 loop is CASSSGRRNEQYF. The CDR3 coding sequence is TGTGCCAGTAGCTCCGGGAGGAGGAACGAGCAGTACTTC.